Presented here are 19 T cell receptor beta chains from one specimen sequenced in a study of T cell responses to AZD1222 COVID-19 vaccine. The assay was immunoSEQ multiplex PCR, and TCRdb's table has in-frame clones only and misses some. Of some 95,000 clones detected, 65% to 90% appear once; the ten largest clones hold approximately 6.8%. Sequenced material: peripheral blood, taken on day 0 of AZD1222 vaccination. The receptors originated from an adult in good health.

The genes are TRBV4-1 and TRBJ1-3, with D maybe TRBD1 (6 bases). In germline, CDR1 is MGHRA, CDR2 YSYEKL. The CDR3 has 17 residues. V dropped 3 bases and J dropped 4 bases, with 19 bases sitting between them. CDR3 nucleotide sequence: TGCGCCAGCAGCCAGGGGCCTTCGGGGGCTGCGGGAAACACCATATATTTT. This encodes CASSQGPSGAAGNTIYF.

This chain joins TRBV5-1 and TRBJ1-4; 9 bases match TRBD1. Trimming cost V 0 bases and J 7 bases; bases outside gene matches: 1. Germline V lookup: CDR1 SGHRS, CDR2 YFSETQ. The CDR3 is 14 residues long. In nucleotides, the CDR3 is TGCGCCAGCAGCTTGGTACAGGGGGCTGAAAAACTGTTTTTT. Translated: CASSLVQGAEKLFF.

The J gene is TRBJ2-3, the V gene TRBV7-2, with 11 bases matching TRBD2. Trimming removed 5 bases from V and 2 bases from J; junction bases left unmatched: 6. Germline lookup yields CDR1 SGHTA and CDR2 FQGNSA. The CDR3 loop spans 16 amino acids. The CDR3 sequence is CASSPLGLAVTDTQYF. The CDR3 nucleotides read TGTGCCAGCAGCCCTTTGGGACTAGCGGTCACAGATACGCAGTATTTT.

The CDR3 is CASSEIYGYTF. The CDR3 coding sequence is TGTGCCAGCAGCGAGATATATGGCTACACCTTC. V and J are TRBV2 and TRBJ1-2; D ambiguous. The CDR3 sequence is 11 residues long. Trimming shortened V by 6 bases and J by 5 bases, and 7 bases separated the two germline ends. CDR1 and CDR2 from the germline V gene are SNHLY and FYNNEI. Filled out from reference TRBV2 and TRBJ1-2, the complete variable domain reads EPEVTQTPSHQVTQMGQEVILRCVPISNHLYFYWYRQILGQKVEFLVSFYNNEISEKSEIFDDQFSVERPDGSNFTLKIRSTKLEDSAMYFCASSEIYGYTFGSGTRLTVV.

The chain employs TRBV7-9 and TRBJ2-7; no clear D. From germline, CDR1 is SEHNR and CDR2 FQNEAQ (reference sequence). The V and J ends lost 5 bases and 1 base respectively, with 3 bases between them. CDR3 length equals 11 residues. CDR3 sequence (DNA): TGTGCCAGCAGCCCTTCCTACGAGCAGTACTTC. It specifies CASSPSYEQYF.

This chain connects TRBV4-2 to TRBJ1-1; a possible D gene is TRBD1 (5 bases). CDR1 is LGHNA and CDR2 is YNFKEQ in the germline V gene. The CDR3 sequence is 15 residues long. V was cut by 1 base and J by 4 bases, with 13 bases left in between. CDR3 residues: CASSQGAGVSTEAFF. The CDR3 nucleotides are TGTGCCAGCAGCCAAGGAGCGGGGGTCAGCACTGAAGCTTTCTTT.

The chain has TRBV19 and TRBJ2-5, with a tentative D call TRBD2 (5 bases). The CDR3 contains 12 residues. Per the germline V gene, CDR1 is LNHDA and CDR2 is SQIVND (reference sequence). The V and J ends lost 5 bases and 7 bases respectively, with 11 bases between them. CDR3 coding DNA: TGTGCCAGTAGTTCTCGAGGGCGGACCCAGTACTTC. The encoded protein is CASSSRGRTQYF.

The V call is TRBV30, the J call TRBJ2-3, with D possibly TRBD2 on 5 matching bases. The CDR3 length is 13 residues. Deletions cut 5 bases from V and 0 bases from J, with 9 bases between. Per the germline V gene, CDR1 is GTSNPN and CDR2 is SVGIG (reference sequence). The CDR3 nucleotides are TGTGCCTGGGGGAGACGGAGCACAGATACGCAGTATTTT. It codes for CAWGRRSTDTQYF.

The CDR3 here is CASRSPGLYGYTF. The CDR3 DNA sequence: TGTGCCAGTAGGTCGCCGGGTCTCTATGGCTACACCTTC. V usage is TRBV19 and J usage is TRBJ1-2; no reliable D call. Germline V CDR1 and CDR2: LNHDA, SQIVND (reference sequence). The V end was cut by 6 bases, the J end by 4 bases, with 12 bases between. There are 13 residues in the CDR3.

This chain joins TRBV7-2 and TRBJ2-3, with TRBD2 identical over 8 bases. The CDR3 extends over 15 amino acids. CDR1 is SGHTA and CDR2 is FQGNSA in the germline V gene. The V and J ends lost 6 bases and 0 bases, in that order; junction bases with no gene match: 5. In DNA form, the CDR3 reads TGTGCCAGCAGTCAAACTAGCGGAAGCACAGATACGCAGTATTTT. Translated, it gives CASSQTSGSTDTQYF.

This clone has just a few counts. The V call is TRBV6-5, the J call TRBJ1-2; the D is unclear. V was pared by 5 bases and J by 2 bases, with 6 bases between. Germline CDR1 is MNHEY and CDR2 is SVGAGI. The CDR3 has 12 residues. In DNA form, the CDR3 reads TGTGCCAGCAGTCCAACCAACTATGGCTACACCTTC. Encoded protein: CASSPTNYGYTF.

The chain links TRBV28 to TRBJ1-2, with D possibly matching TRBD1 (6 bases). This CDR3 region has 12 residues. Germline V gene lookup returns CDR1 MDHEN and CDR2 SYDVKM. Trimming took 5 bases from V and 5 from J, leaving 9 bases between them. The CDR3 coding sequence is TGTGCCAGCAGTGTGGGGGCATATGGCTACACCTTC. This encodes CASSVGAYGYTF.

The sample holds one count of this clone. The DNA for the CDR3 is TGTGCCACCAGACCGGGACAGGGGTCAAACACTGAAGCTTTCTTT. Translating gives CATRPGQGSNTEAFF. This chain joins TRBV24-1 and TRBJ1-1, with 10 bases identical to TRBD1. V shed 7 bases, J shed 2 bases, and the junction held 6 bases outside the gene matches. The CDR3 has 15 residues. The V gene's germline CDR1 is KGHDR and CDR2 SFDVKD.

CDR3 in amino acids: CASSLGAGGSYGYTF. The CDR3 DNA is TGTGCCAGCAGCTTAGGTGCAGGGGGCAGCTATGGCTACACCTTC. The genes are TRBV7-8 and TRBJ1-2, with 8 positions matching TRBD1. Germline lookup yields CDR1 SGHVS and CDR2 FQNEAQ. With V trimmed by 1 base and J by 4 bases, 5 bases remained unmatched. The CDR3 loop spans 15 amino acids.

The genes are TRBV6-5 and TRBJ1-2; 7 bases fit TRBD1. Per germline, CDR1 MNHEY and CDR2 SVGAGI. This CDR3 region has 13 residues. The junction had 5 bases not matched to a gene; V was cut back by 6 bases and J by 4 bases. This CDR3 is CASRGQRFYGYTF. DNA of the CDR3: TGTGCCAGCAGGGGACAGCGCTTCTATGGCTACACCTTC.

The V and J genes are TRBV11-2 and TRBJ1-1, with D unclear. The CDR3 consists of 15 residues. V was pared by 2 bases and J by 6 bases, with 16 bases between. Germline V gene sequence: CDR1 SGHAT, CDR2 FQNNGV. CDR3 coding DNA: TGTGCCAGCAGCTTACGGCTCGGGTCCGGTCCTGAAGCTTTCTTT. This encodes CASSLRLGSGPEAFF. Variable domain in full (rest from reference TRBV11-2 and TRBJ1-1): EAGVAQSPRYKIIEKRQSVAFWCNPISGHATLYWYQQILGQGPKLLIQFQNNGVVDDSQLPKDRFSAERLKGVDSTLKIQPAKLEDSAVYLCASSLRLGSGPEAFFGQGTRLTVV.

In this sample, this clone turned up once. The chain carries TRBV15 and TRBJ1-5, with TRBD1 matching 7 bases. The CDR3 is 16 amino acids. After removal of 0 bases from V and 9 bases from J, the junction contained 11 bases not matched to a gene. Germline-derived CDR1 and CDR2 are LNHNV and YYDKDF (reference sequence). The CDR3 coding sequence is TGTGCCACCAGCAGAGATCCGGGACAGTCAAGGTCGCCCCAGCATTTT. It codes for CATSRDPGQSRSPQHF.

J is TRBJ1-6 and V is TRBV4-2; possible D gene TRBD1, 5 bases. Looked up from germline, CDR1 is LGHNA and CDR2 is YNFKEQ. This CDR3 comprises 17 residues. Trimming removed 0 bases at V and 11 bases at J, with 20 bases between. The CDR3 DNA follows: TGTGCCAGCAGCCAAGAAAGGCAACAGGCGGGATTTACACCCCTCCACTTT. It specifies CASSQERQQAGFTPLHF.

J is TRBJ1-6 and V is TRBV19, with D tentatively TRBD1 (6 bases). Germline V gene lookup returns CDR1 LNHDA and CDR2 SQIVND (reference sequence). V lost 1 base, J lost 9 bases, and 19 bases lay in between. The CDR3 runs to 17 residues. CDR3 bases: TGTGCCAGTAGTATAGCCACACCCCAAGGGGGTTCTTCACCCCTCCACTTT. It yields the protein CASSIATPQGGSSPLHF.